This T cell receptor beta chain derives from a study of post-analysis software for immune sequencing data. Study results and limitations: In patients, TRBV5-6, TRBV5-1 and TRBV20-1 belonged to four or five TRBV segments found more frequently than in controls. Multiple sclerosis patients showed significantly lower normalized Chao1 diversity than controls did.

As to this clonotype: Antigen unknown.

Unique molecular identifiers had been added to the TCR beta cDNA libraries. TCRdb re-derived calls from the PCR reads in MiXCR, one entry per CDR3 protein. The sample lists hundreds of thousands of distinct CDR3 sequences, about 40% occurring once. V was pared by 6 bases and J by 0 bases, with 16 bases of the junction left unmatched. This CDR3 has 18 residues. The germline V gene encodes CDR1 DFQATT and CDR2 SNEGSKA (reference sequence). The sample taken for sequencing was blood. The origin of this receptor is a girl aged 10 to 17 with multiple sclerosis. The J gene is TRBJ2-3, the V gene TRBV20-1; 9 bases are shared with TRBD2. Written as DNA, the CDR3 is TGCAGTGCCGGGGGGGGACTAGCAGGGTTTACTAGCACAGATACGCAGTATTTT. This translates into CSAGGGLAGFTSTDTQYF.